The 22 T cell receptor beta chains listed next were all sequenced from one sample in a study of Graves' ophthalmopathy and Graves' hyperthyroidism. For repertoire sequencing, the TCR beta CDR3 regions were amplified from RNA transcripts. HTBI-primed RT-PCR formed the first round, and a multiplex PCR formed the second. TCRdb processed the multiplex PCR reads anew with MiXCR; each CDR3 protein has one entry. The data contain hundreds of thousands of distinct CDR3 sequences, approximately 42% of them seen just once; the ten biggest clones take up roughly 50%. Material: peripheral blood. The source is an adult man with Graves' ophthalmopathy.

This clonotype was counted between two and nine times. The rearrangement uses TRBV20-1 and TRBJ1-2, with 7 bases identical to TRBD1. With V trimmed by 4 bases and J by 6 bases, 5 bases remained unmatched. Germline V gives CDR1 DFQATT, CDR2 SNEGSKA (reference sequence). This CDR3 comprises 12 residues. The CDR3 DNA follows: TGCAGTGCTACGGCGACAGGGAATGGCTACACCTTC. Translation: CSATATGNGYTF.

This sequence joins TRBV2 and TRBJ1-2; no firm D call. CDR3 length equals 12 residues. V gave up 5 bases and J gave up 4 bases, with 8 bases separating them. The germline V gene has CDR1 SNHLY and CDR2 FYNNEI. Here the CDR3 reads CASSLARYGYTF. The CDR3 DNA is TGTGCCAGCAGTCTTGCTCGCTATGGCTACACCTTC. Full variable domain (remainder filled in from reference TRBV2 and TRBJ1-2): EPEVTQTPSHQVTQMGQEVILRCVPISNHLYFYWYRQILGQKVEFLVSFYNNEISEKSEIFDDQFSVERPDGSNFTLKIRSTKLEDSAMYFCASSLARYGYTFGSGTRLTVV.

Comment on this clonotype: A much larger clonotype is one base distant, so this may be a read error. The chain carries TRBV10-3 and TRBJ1-2; D perhaps matches TRBD1 (5 bases). CDR3 length equals 14 residues. CDR1 is ENHRY and CDR2 is SYGVKD in the germline V gene. The CDR3 bases are TGTGCCATCAGTGATGGGGGTTCTGTCTATGGCCACACCTTC. Translating it yields CAISDGGSVYGHTF.

There are many counts of this clonotype. The genes are TRBV2 and TRBJ1-5, with 10 bases aligning to TRBD1. The CDR3 has 14 amino acids. Germline values: CDR1 SNHLY, CDR2 FYNNEI. V trimming: 8 bases; J trimming: 4 bases; junction bases outside the gene matches: 5. CDR3 region: CASGGQGKNQPQHF. In nucleotides, the CDR3 is TGTGCCAGCGGGGGACAGGGGAAGAATCAGCCCCAGCATTTT. The variable domain in full, completed from reference TRBV2 and TRBJ1-5, reads EPEVTQTPSHQVTQMGQEVILRCVPISNHLYFYWYRQILGQKVEFLVSFYNNEISEKSEIFDDQFSVERPDGSNFTLKIRSTKLEDSAMYFCASGGQGKNQPQHFGDGTRLSIL.

The chain employs TRBV7-2 and TRBJ1-2; TRBD1 aligns across 8 bases. Germline V gene lookup returns CDR1 SGHTA and CDR2 FQGNSA. Germline trimming cut 1 base from V and 7 bases from J; bases unmatched to any gene: 5. This CDR3 has 14 amino acids. The DNA for the CDR3 is TGTGCCAGCAGCTTAGGGTGGACAGGGATTGGCTACACCTTC. Protein product: CASSLGWTGIGYTF. Using reference TRBV7-2 and TRBJ1-2 for the parts outside the CDR3, the full variable domain is GAGVSQSPSNKVTEKGKDVELRCDPISGHTALYWYRQSLGQGLEFLIYFQGNSAPDKSGLPSDRFSAERTGGSVSTLTIQRTQQEDSAVYLCASSLGWTGIGYTFGSGTRLTVV.

This clonotype came up many times. The J gene is TRBJ2-2, the V gene TRBV7-2; 8 nucleotides line up with TRBD1. The J segment lost 0 bases and the V segment lost 5 bases, leaving 5 bases of the junction unmatched. Germline V CDR1 and CDR2: SGHTA, FQGNSA. The CDR3 contains 16 residues. In DNA form, the CDR3 reads TGTGCCAGCAGCCCAGGGGGCAGGGCGAACACCGGGGAGCTGTTTTTT. It translates to CASSPGGRANTGELFF.

The chain is built from TRBV6-6 and TRBJ1-5, with a possible D match to TRBD1 (5 bases). Germline assignment: CDR1 MNHNY and CDR2 SVGAGI (reference sequence). The CDR3 runs 18 residues. V was clipped by 6 bases and J by 1 base, with 22 bases between them. CDR3: CASRALGHRGGSNQPQHF. The CDR3 DNA sequence: TGTGCCAGCAGAGCCCTCGGACACCGCGGGGGGAGCAATCAGCCCCAGCATTTT.

V and J are TRBV7-9 and TRBJ2-3, with 7 bases matching TRBD1. CDR3 size: 12 residues. CDR1 and CDR2 (germline): SEHNR, FQNEAQ (reference sequence). J was trimmed by 6 bases and V by 8 bases; bases with no gene match: 5. As DNA, the CDR3 is TGTGCCAGCTCCAGGGGGTCGGATACGCAGTATTTT. Protein: CASSRGSDTQYF.

The chain employs TRBV20-1 and TRBJ2-2; possibly TRBD1 or TRBD2 for D (7 bases each). The CDR3 consists of 16 residues. Germline V gene data show CDR1 as DFQATT and CDR2 as SNEGSKA (reference sequence). The V gene lost 8 bases and the J gene lost 0 bases, with 19 bases spanning the gap. The CDR3 reads CSLWEGDRANTGELFF. The CDR3 DNA reads as TGCAGTTTATGGGAGGGGGACAGAGCGAACACCGGGGAGCTGTTTTTT.

The V gene is TRBV5-1, the J gene TRBJ2-5; 10 bases agree with TRBD1. V dropped 3 bases and J dropped 2; count of bases not matched to a gene: 7. CDR3 size: 16 residues. Germline V gives CDR1 SGHRS, CDR2 YFSETQ. In DNA, the CDR3 is TGCGCCAGCAGCTCCATCGGGACAGGGGTTCAAGAGACCCAGTACTTC. Translating gives CASSSIGTGVQETQYF.

This clonotype was found a few times. The chain carries TRBV4-1 and TRBJ1-6, with D perhaps matching TRBD1 (5 bases). This CDR3 is 15 amino acids long. Germline CDR1 is MGHRA and CDR2 is YSYEKL. V shed 2 bases and J shed 7 bases, with 12 bases lying between them. The CDR3 bases are TGCGCCAGCAGCCAACGGTTAGGGGAGAATTCACCCCTCCACTTT. This gives the protein CASSQRLGENSPLHF.

There are a few counts of this clonotype. The V gene is TRBV29-1, the J gene TRBJ2-2; 9 bases map to TRBD1. V dropped 1 base and J dropped 0; count of bases not matched to a gene: 3. Germline-derived CDR1 and CDR2 are SQVTM and ANQGSEA. This CDR3 comprises 16 residues. CDR3 DNA sequence: TGCAGCGTTGAAGTACAGGGGGCAACGAACACCGGGGAGCTGTTTTTT. The encoded protein is CSVEVQGATNTGELFF.

This sequence joins TRBV28 and TRBJ2-5, with 7 bases lining up with TRBD1. The CDR3 sequence is 14 residues long. V lost 3 bases and J lost 3; bases outside the gene matches: 4. Germline lookup yields CDR1 MDHEN and CDR2 SYDVKM. The CDR3 is CASSFFQGEETQYF. The DNA for the CDR3 is TGTGCCAGCAGTTTTTTCCAGGGGGAAGAGACCCAGTACTTC.

The chain couples TRBV24-1 to TRBJ2-7; D may correspond to TRBD1 or TRBD2 (6 bases each). This CDR3 spans 14 amino acids. V was cut by 4 bases and J by 5 bases, with 14 bases left in between. Looked up from germline, CDR1 is KGHDR and CDR2 is SFDVKD. The CDR3 loop reads CATSENRDWHEQYF. For the CDR3, the DNA is TGTGCCACCAGTGAAAACAGGGACTGGCACGAGCAGTACTTC.

V gene TRBV4-1 combines with J gene TRBJ1-4; 10 bases match TRBD1. Germline V gene data show CDR1 as MGHRA and CDR2 as YSYEKL. The CDR3 is 15 amino acids. V lost 0 bases to trimming and J lost 10 bases; unmatched junction nucleotides: 5. CDR3: CASSQEGWTGGKLFF. The CDR3 nucleotides are TGCGCCAGCAGCCAAGAAGGGTGGACAGGGGGAAAACTGTTTTTT.

This clonotype was observed many times. The chain recombines TRBV2 with TRBJ1-1; maybe TRBD1 (6 bases). V was shortened by 7 bases and J by 4 bases, with 13 bases between the two germline ends. This CDR3 region has 13 residues. Germline CDR1 is SNHLY and CDR2 is FYNNEI. CDR3 DNA sequence: TGTGCCAGCACCCCGACAGGACGCACTGAAGCTTTCTTT. The encoded protein is CASTPTGRTEAFF.

CDR3 protein: CASSSTAVDEKLFF. As DNA, the CDR3 is TGTGCCAGCAGCTCGACGGCAGTTGATGAAAAACTGTTTTTT. The chain recombines TRBV7-9 with TRBJ1-4; D uncertain. The V gene lost 4 bases and the J gene lost 6 bases, with 12 bases spanning the gap. The CDR3 is 14 residues long. Germline CDR1 reads SEHNR; CDR2 reads FQNEAQ (reference sequence).

This chain connects TRBV7-9 to TRBJ1-6; TRBD1 might be the D (6 bases). V was pared by 1 base and J by 7 bases, with 14 bases between. Germline V CDR1 and CDR2: SEHNR, FQNEAQ (reference sequence). The length of the CDR3 is 16 residues. CDR3 coding DNA: TGTGCCAGCAGCTTAGAACTGGGGGCCAGGAATTCACCCCTCCACTTT. Its protein is CASSLELGARNSPLHF.

This clonotype was found a few times. The gene calls are TRBV5-6 and TRBJ1-5; 9 bases align to TRBD1. Germline CDR1 is SGHDT and CDR2 is YYEEEE. The CDR3 is made up of 15 amino acids. V shed 0 bases and J 5 bases; nucleotides not matched to a gene: 3. The CDR3 coding sequence is TGTGCCAGCAGCTTGGGGACAGGGGCCCATCAGCCCCAGCATTTT. Its translation is CASSLGTGAHQPQHF.

Notes on this clonotype: At one boundary the junction diverges from the germline segment, which might be a read error. The chain joins TRBV9 to TRBJ1-5; D not certain. Germline lookup yields CDR1 SGDLS and CDR2 YYNGEE. This CDR3 region has 14 residues. The CDR3 DNA is TGTCCCAGCAGCATCTCCGGGAGCCCACAGCCCCAGCATTTT. This gives the protein CPSSISGSPQPQHF.

This clonotype was seen only a few times. V is TRBV24-1 and J is TRBJ1-4; TRBD1 aligns across 7 bases. Trimming at V came to 4 bases and at J to 0 bases, leaving 7 bases not matched to a gene. Germline V gene sequence: CDR1 KGHDR, CDR2 SFDVKD. The CDR3 length is 17 residues. The CDR3 here is CATSDPRDSSTNEKLFF. As DNA, the CDR3 is TGTGCCACCAGTGACCCCCGGGACAGCTCAACTAATGAAAAACTGTTTTTT.

Remarks on this clonotype: At one end, the junction sequence differs from germline, possibly due to a read error. The chain links TRBV2 to TRBJ2-5; the match to TRBD1 covers 9 bases. Germline CDR1 SNHLY, CDR2 FYNNEI. This CDR3 contains 12 residues. CDR3 nucleotides: TGTGCCAGCAGAACCGGGACAGGGACTCTGGACTTC. Amino acids: CASRTGTGTLDF.